Sequencing of this T cell receptor (beta chain) was carried out in a study of T cell clonality in common variable immunodeficiency. Regarding the study as a whole: Compared with healthy controls, CVID subjects showed increased TCRbeta clonality, mostly in about a third. Common variable immunodeficiency TCR beta sequences reportedly had fewer deletions and N-nucleotide insertions.

Trimming pared 4 bases from V and 0 bases from J, leaving 12 bases between. The germline V gene has CDR1 SGHRS and CDR2 YFSETQ. This CDR3 has 15 residues. Sequencing input was equivalent genomic DNA from CVID and controls. The data were produced by immunoSEQ multiplex PCR, yet TCRdb's version contains in-frame clones alone and is incomplete. The sample contains roughly 55,000 clones, none of them singletons. This clone has just a few counts. Its antigen is not identified. The read is 3 residues too short to cover the CDR3 end, so that end is filled in from the germline J gene. The TCR sequence derives from a person aged 18 to 75 in good health. The V and J genes are TRBV5-1 and TRBJ2-3, with D maybe TRBD1 (6 bases). The specimen was peripheral blood mononuclear cells. CDR3: CASSLQGASTDTQYF. The CDR3 bases that were read are TGCGCCAGCAGCCTACAGGGTGCTAGCACAGATACG. Based on the CDR3 plus reference TRBV5-1 and TRBJ2-3, the full variable domain is KAGVTQTPRYLIKTRGQQVTLSCSPISGHRSVSWYQQTPGQGLQFLFEYFSETQRNKGNFPGRFSGRQFSNSRSEMNVSTLELGDSALYLCASSLQGASTDTQYFGPGTRLTVL.